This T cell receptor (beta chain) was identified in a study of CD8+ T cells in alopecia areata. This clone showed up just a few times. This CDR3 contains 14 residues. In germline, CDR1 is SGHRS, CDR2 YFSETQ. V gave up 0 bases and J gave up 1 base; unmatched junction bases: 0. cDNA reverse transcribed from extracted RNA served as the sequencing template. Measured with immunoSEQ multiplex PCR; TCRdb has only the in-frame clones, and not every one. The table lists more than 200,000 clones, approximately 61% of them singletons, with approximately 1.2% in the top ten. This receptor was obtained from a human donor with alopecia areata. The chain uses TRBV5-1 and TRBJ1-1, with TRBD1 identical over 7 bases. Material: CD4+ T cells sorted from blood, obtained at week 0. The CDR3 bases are TGCGCCAGCAGCTTGGGGACAGGGAACACTGAAGCTTTCTTT. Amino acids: CASSLGTGNTEAFF.